The 15 T cell receptor beta chains in this list originate from one sample, sequenced in a study of T cells in Graves' hyperthyroidism and ophthalmopathy. Amplification yielded TCR beta CDR3 regions, with RNA transcripts as the source. The HTBI primer set served for first-round RT-PCR of the TCR CDR3. A single record per CDR3 protein comes from TCRdb applying MiXCR to the multiplex PCR reads. The sample records some 200,000 distinct CDR3 sequences, 17% being singletons. Specimen: blood. These receptors were obtained from a man between 45 and 60 years old with Graves' hyperthyroidism.

Concerning this clonotype itself: Here the CDR3 omits its conserved ending phenylalanine or tryptophan, so a read error is the likely source. The V call is TRBV19, the J call TRBJ2-7; D possibly corresponds to TRBD2 (6 bases). Trimming shortened V by 3 bases and J by 3 bases, and 15 bases separated the two germline ends. The V gene's germline CDR1 is LNHDA and CDR2 SQIVND (reference sequence). This CDR3 is built from 15 residues. The CDR3 here is CASSITVAAGYEQYL. The CDR3 DNA follows: TGTGCCAGTAGTATTACGGTAGCGGCGGGCTACGAGCAGTACCTC.

Many counts were recorded for this clonotype. J is TRBJ2-2 and V is TRBV20-1, with 10 bases identical to TRBD2. From germline, CDR1 is DFQATT and CDR2 SNEGSKA (reference sequence). CDR3 length: 17 residues. V lost 3 bases and J lost 1; bases outside the gene matches: 8. CDR3 loop: CSARAPSGSGNTGELFF. CDR3 coding DNA: TGCAGTGCTAGGGCCCCTAGCGGGAGTGGGAACACCGGGGAGCTGTTTTTT.

This clonotype has a count of ten or more. The chain couples TRBV5-1 to TRBJ2-3; the match to TRBD2 covers 7 bases. The CDR3 covers 13 residues. V dropped 4 bases and J dropped 6; count of bases not matched to a gene: 5. Germline V gene sequence: CDR1 SGHRS, CDR2 YFSETQ. The DNA for the CDR3 is TGCGCCAGCAGCCCGGGGAGGGCTGATACGCAGTATTTT. Its protein product is CASSPGRADTQYF.

The rearrangement joins TRBV2 to TRBJ2-5, with 9 bases aligning to TRBD2. Germline CDR1 is SNHLY and CDR2 is FYNNEI. J lost 5 bases, V lost 7 bases, and 5 bases had no gene match. The CDR3 sequence is 13 residues long. CDR3 nucleotides: TGTGCCAGCAAGGGACTAGCCAGGGAGACCCAGTACTTC. Its protein product is CASKGLARETQYF.

This clonotype appeared many times. This chain connects TRBV6-6 to TRBJ2-3; no clear D. The CDR3 consists of 14 residues. Trimming took off 0 bases at V and 3 bases at J, with 7 bases between the two ends. From germline, CDR1 is MNHNY and CDR2 SVGAGI (reference sequence). In DNA, the CDR3 is TGTGCCAGCAGTTACTCTCGCGGAACAGATACGCAGTATTTT. Translated, it gives CASSYSRGTDTQYF.

This clonotype was detected many times. V gene TRBV12-3 or TRBV12-4 combines with J gene TRBJ1-2; D is unresolved. The CDR3 runs 14 residues. Trimming shortened V by 3 bases and J by 7 bases, and 15 bases separated the two germline ends. The CDR3 DNA sequence: TGTGCCAGCAGTTTCGGCCAGGTCCTAAGTGGCTACACCTTC. This sequence encodes CASSFGQVLSGYTF.

V gene TRBV12-3 or TRBV12-4 combines with J gene TRBJ1-5; maybe TRBD1 (5 bases). Trimming shortened V by 5 bases and J by 0 bases, and 14 bases separated the two germline ends. This CDR3 has 16 residues. CDR3 residues: CASSPPLRGSNQPQHF. The DNA for the CDR3 is TGTGCCAGCAGTCCCCCGCTGAGGGGTAGCAATCAGCCCCAGCATTTT.

This clonotype has a handful of counts. This rearrangement joins TRBV5-1 to TRBJ2-1, with 16 bases lining up with TRBD2. Germline CDR1 and CDR2: SGHRS and YFSETQ. This CDR3 region has 19 residues. With 4 bases clipped from V and 2 bases from J, the junction kept 9 bases outside the gene matches. CDR3 sequence: CASSAGLAGGPEAYNEQFF. The CDR3, as DNA: TGCGCCAGCAGCGCGGGACTAGCGGGAGGGCCCGAGGCCTACAATGAGCAGTTCTTC.

The chain couples TRBV27 to TRBJ1-2; D is possibly TRBD1 (5 bases). V was pared by 2 bases and J by 10 bases, with 23 bases between. CDR3 size: 16 residues. In germline, CDR1 is MNHEY, CDR2 SMNVEV (reference sequence). The CDR3 loop reads CASSLDFGGSGDDYTF. CDR3 nucleotide sequence: TGTGCCAGCAGTTTAGATTTTGGGGGATCTGGGGATGACTACACCTTC.

The table lists this clonotype with many counts. The rearrangement links TRBV20-1 to TRBJ2-7; a weak D match, TRBD2 (5 bases). The V end lost 0 bases, the J end lost 3 bases, and 15 bases lay between the germline ends. Germline V gene sequence: CDR1 DFQATT, CDR2 SNEGSKA (reference sequence). The CDR3 totals 15 residues. The CDR3 protein is CSARDPSRGFYEQYF. Here the CDR3 DNA reads TGCAGTGCTAGAGATCCGAGTCGGGGATTCTACGAGCAGTACTTC.

This clonotype was found many times. The chain joins TRBV12-3 or TRBV12-4 to TRBJ2-3; D might be TRBD2 (6 bases). Between the trimmed V and J ends, which lost 3 bases and 2 bases, there was a span of 18 bases. This CDR3 is 17 amino acids long. CDR3 protein: CASSFDLGGKVTDTQYF. CDR3 nucleotide sequence: TGTGCCAGCAGTTTTGATCTTGGGGGGAAAGTCACAGATACGCAGTATTTT.

This clonotype was seen a handful of times. This sequence joins TRBV12-3 or TRBV12-4 and TRBJ1-1; possibly TRBD1 for D (6 bases). V lost 8 bases and J 0 bases, leaving 22 bases between the germline ends. The CDR3 has 17 amino acids. The CDR3 sequence: CASRSRPTGQLNTEAFF. The CDR3 DNA follows: TGTGCCAGCCGCTCCCGCCCCACGGGACAACTGAACACTGAAGCTTTCTTT.

In this sample, this clonotype turned up many times. The chain has TRBV12-3 or TRBV12-4 and TRBJ2-3; 14 nucleotides match TRBD2. The J segment lost 4 bases and the V segment lost 5 bases, leaving 5 bases of the junction unmatched. The length of the CDR3 is 16 residues. This CDR3 reads CASSPWTSGRSDTQYF. The CDR3 bases are TGTGCCAGCAGTCCCTGGACTAGCGGGAGGTCAGATACGCAGTATTTT.

This clonotype was detected ten times or more. The chain carries TRBV20-1 and TRBJ2-7; tentative D call: TRBD1 (6 bases). The CDR3 length is 14 residues. The germline V gene encodes CDR1 DFQATT and CDR2 SNEGSKA (reference sequence). V was cut by 4 bases and J by 0 bases, with 13 bases left in between. CDR3 sequence reads: CSATQDSLSYEQYF. The CDR3 DNA reads as TGCAGTGCTACGCAGGACAGCCTCTCCTACGAGCAGTACTTC.

The J gene is TRBJ2-7, the V gene TRBV28; D is perhaps TRBD1 (6 bases). With 2 bases removed from V and 0 bases from J, the gap between germline ends came to 11 bases. The germline CDR1 and CDR2 sequences are MDHEN and SYDVKM. There are 15 residues in the CDR3. CDR3 residues: CASSLGGAHSYEQYF. The CDR3 DNA reads TGTGCCAGCAGTTTAGGGGGCGCCCACTCCTACGAGCAGTACTTC.